This is a list of T cell receptor beta chains from one sample in a study of control samples from healthy donors and cancer patients. Generated by immunoSEQ multiplex PCR, the TCRdb table keeps only in-frame clones and is missing some. This table has about 34,000 clones, over 85% appearing once. The sequenced sample consisted of PBMCs. The receptors stem from a middle-aged man with colorectal cancer. Both conserved end residues are trimmed from each CDR3. Each record gives: V gene, D gene, J gene, CDR3 length, CDR3 protein. The D gene is left open where the match is weak.

V: TRBV7-9
D: .
J: TRBJ1-3
length: 11
CDR3: ASSPGSGNTIY

V: TRBV19
D: TRBD2
J: TRBJ2-2
length: 10
CDR3: ASSGGAGELF

V: TRBV11-2
D: .
J: TRBJ2-5
length: 13
CDR3: ASSFRGREQETQY

V: TRBV10-2
D: .
J: TRBJ1-5
length: 11
CDR3: ASSTGRNQPQH

V: TRBV6-1
D: .
J: TRBJ1-5
length: 12
CDR3: ASSEASRNQPQH

V: TRBV7-9
D: TRBD1
J: TRBJ2-7
length: 13
CDR3: ASSPGQGLAYEQY

V: TRBV29-1
D: .
J: TRBJ1-4
length: 9
CDR3: SVGYGEKLF

V: TRBV19
D: .
J: TRBJ1-5
length: 12
CDR3: ASRDRGSNQPQH

V: TRBV5-6
D: TRBD1
J: TRBJ1-2
length: 12
CDR3: ASSEGTGFYGYT

V: TRBV6-5
D: .
J: TRBJ1-6
length: 11
CDR3: ASSYTGNSPLH

V: TRBV9
D: .
J: TRBJ2-2
length: 13
CDR3: ASSVMATGPGELF

V: TRBV3-1/TRBV3-2
D: .
J: TRBJ2-5
length: 14
CDR3: ASSSNLRTAQETQY

V: TRBV6-5
D: .
J: TRBJ1-6
length: 12
CDR3: ASSRSGWNSPLH

V: TRBV18
D: .
J: TRBJ2-7
length: 14
CDR3: ASSLLDRNNANEQY